A single sample gave rise to the 9 T cell receptor beta chains below, sequenced in a study of blood T cell repertoires in COVID-19. Libraries were prepared by immunoSEQ multiplex PCR; TCRdb keeps only in-frame clonotypes and omits some of them. Of approximately 69,000 clones in the sample, approximately 86% were seen once. Sequencing was done on a sample of peripheral blood. These receptors all stem from a human donor in a cohort sampled during active COVID-19.

This clone was picked up one time. The genes are TRBV7-2 and TRBJ2-2; tentative D call: TRBD2 (6 bases). This CDR3 is 13 amino acids long. Trimming cost V 6 bases and J 6 bases, with 11 bases left between them. Germline V gene lookup returns CDR1 SGHTA and CDR2 FQGNSA. The CDR3 nucleotides read TGTGCCAGCAGTCCAATAGCGGCCGGGGAGCTGTTTTTT. It yields the protein CASSPIAAGELFF. Together with reference TRBV7-2 and TRBJ2-2, the CDR3 gives the full variable domain: GAGVSQSPSNKVTEKGKDVELRCDPISGHTALYWYRQSLGQGLEFLIYFQGNSAPDKSGLPSDRFSAERTGGSVSTLTIQRTQQEDSAVYLCASSPIAAGELFFGEGSRLTVL.

This sequence joins TRBV28 and TRBJ1-6; no clear D gene. The CDR3 loop spans 15 amino acids. V was cut by 1 base and J by 9 bases, with 13 bases left in between. Per the germline V gene, CDR1 is MDHEN and CDR2 is SYDVKM. In DNA form, the CDR3 reads TGTGCCAGCAGTTTATTCGGGGTGATGGCTTCACCCCTCCACTTT. The encoded protein is CASSLFGVMASPLHF. The full variable domain, completed using reference TRBV28 and TRBJ1-6, is DVKVTQSSRYLVKRTGEKVFLECVQDMDHENMFWYRQDPGLGLRLIYFSYDVKMKEKGDIPEGYSVSREKKERFSLILESASTNQTSMYLCASSLFGVMASPLHFGNGTRLTVT.

This chain links TRBV5-1 with TRBJ2-1; 9 bases line up with TRBD2. There are 15 residues in the CDR3. Germline V CDR1 and CDR2: SGHRS, YFSETQ. V trimming: 7 bases; J trimming: 4 bases; junction bases outside the gene matches: 9. In DNA, the CDR3 is TGCGCCAGCCGGCCAGCGGGGGGAACTTACAATGAGCAGTTCTTC. Translated, it gives CASRPAGGTYNEQFF.

V gene TRBV10-3 combines with J gene TRBJ1-2, with 9 positions matching TRBD1. This CDR3 is built from 13 residues. Looked up from germline, CDR1 is ENHRY and CDR2 is SYGVKD. V lost 5 bases to trimming and J lost 3 bases; unmatched junction nucleotides: 1. CDR3 protein: CAISRDRDYGYTF. The CDR3 coding sequence is TGTGCCATCAGTCGGGACAGGGACTATGGCTACACCTTC.

This clone occurred once. This chain uses TRBV28 with TRBJ2-7, with TRBD1 matching 7 bases. The V and J ends lost 10 bases and 3 bases, in that order; junction bases with no gene match: 9. This CDR3 is built from 13 residues. CDR1 and CDR2 from the germline V gene are MDHEN and SYDVKM. In DNA form, the CDR3 reads TGTGCCATCCGCAGGGACAGAGGCTACGAGCAGTACTTC. As protein: CAIRRDRGYEQYF.

The V and J genes are TRBV6-5 and TRBJ2-5, with TRBD2 identical over 10 bases. The CDR3 runs to 15 residues. V shed 8 bases, J shed 2 bases, and the junction held 8 bases outside the gene matches. The V gene's germline CDR1 is MNHEY and CDR2 SVGAGI. The CDR3 region is CASHGTSASQETQYF. In DNA form, the CDR3 reads TGTGCCAGCCACGGGACTAGCGCCTCACAAGAGACCCAGTACTTC.

The genes are TRBV2 and TRBJ2-6, with unresolved D. Germline-derived CDR1 and CDR2 are SNHLY and FYNNEI. The germline V and J ends were trimmed by 3 bases and 0 bases, with 15 bases remaining between them. The length of the CDR3 is 18 residues. The CDR3 is CASSDALPTYSGANVLTF. Written as DNA, the CDR3 is TGTGCCAGCAGTGACGCCTTGCCCACCTACTCTGGGGCCAACGTCCTGACTTTC.

The chain employs TRBV7-2 and TRBJ2-7; TRBD2 matches 13 bases. Germline V gene data show CDR1 as SGHTA and CDR2 as FQGNSA. V was clipped by 3 bases and J by 0 bases; unmatched bases: 8. There are 18 residues in the CDR3. CDR3 nucleotides: TGTGCCAGCAGCTTTACGGGACTAGCGGGGAGGAGCTCCTACGAGCAGTACTTC. It encodes CASSFTGLAGRSSYEQYF.

In nucleotides, the CDR3 is TGTGCCAGCAGCGATTCCCAAACTACGAACACTGAAGCTTTCTTT. Translation gives CASSDSQTTNTEAFF. This sequence joins TRBV25-1 and TRBJ1-1, with D uncertain. The CDR3 has 15 amino acids. Trimming removed 6 bases at V and 1 base at J, with 15 bases between. In germline, CDR1 is MGHDK, CDR2 SYGVNS.